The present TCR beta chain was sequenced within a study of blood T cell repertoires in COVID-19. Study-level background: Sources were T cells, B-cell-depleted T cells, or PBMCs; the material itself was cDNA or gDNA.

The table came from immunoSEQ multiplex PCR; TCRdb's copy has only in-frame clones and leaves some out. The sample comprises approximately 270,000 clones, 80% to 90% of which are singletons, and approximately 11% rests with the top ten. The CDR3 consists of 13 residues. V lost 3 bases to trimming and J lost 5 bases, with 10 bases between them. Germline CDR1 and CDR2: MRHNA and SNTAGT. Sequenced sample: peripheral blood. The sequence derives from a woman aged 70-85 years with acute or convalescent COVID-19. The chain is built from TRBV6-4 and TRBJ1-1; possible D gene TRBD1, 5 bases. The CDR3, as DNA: TGTGCCAGCAGTGAGTTGAAGGGGACTGAAGCTTTCTTT. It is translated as CASSELKGTEAFF.